A single sample gave rise to the 3 T cell receptor beta chains below, sequenced in a study of T cell repertoires in cytomegalovirus infection. TCRdb redid the calling of the reads with MiXCR, one entry per CDR3 protein. The sample contains roughly 500,000 distinct CDR3 sequences, roughly 34% of which appear only once. These TCRs are of unknown antigen specificity. The sequenced sample was cultured PBMCs, obtained from culture after CMV antigen stimulation. The receptors stem from a human donor in good health (CMV status not recorded). Some clones in this sample may be carry-over from other donors' samples.

The V gene is TRBV28, the J gene TRBJ2-7, with a possible D match to TRBD2 (7 bases). Germline V gives CDR1 MDHEN, CDR2 SYDVKM. V lost 9 bases and J 3 bases, leaving 21 bases between the germline ends. There are 15 residues in the CDR3. This CDR3 reads CASRRGGVSDYEQYF. The CDR3 nucleotides are TGTGCCAGTCGGAGGGGGGGGGTATCTGACTACGAGCAGTACTTC. The whole variable domain, filled in from reference TRBV28 and TRBJ2-7, reads DVKVTQSSRYLVKRTGEKVFLECVQDMDHENMFWYRQDPGLGLRLIYFSYDVKMKEKGDIPEGYSVSREKKERFSLILESASTNQTSMYLCASRRGGVSDYEQYFGPGTRLTVT.

This chain joins TRBV6-1 and TRBJ2-3; D might be TRBD2 (5 bases). The CDR3 has 15 residues. V was clipped by 5 bases and J by 2 bases, with 14 bases between them. In germline, CDR1 is MNHNS, CDR2 SASEGT. The CDR3 nucleotides are TGTGCCAGCAGTCGCCGTCCCGGGGACACAGATACGCAGTATTTT. Its protein is CASSRRPGDTDTQYF.

The chain carries TRBV20-1 and TRBJ2-1; 8 bases match TRBD1. Germline CDR1 and CDR2: DFQATT and SNEGSKA (reference sequence). With 7 bases clipped from V and 3 bases from J, the junction kept 14 bases outside the gene matches. The CDR3 is made up of 16 amino acids. CDR3 nucleotide sequence: TGCAGTGGCTATAGAGCAGCAGGGGGCATCTACAATGAGCAGTTCTTC. Protein: CSGYRAAGGIYNEQFF.